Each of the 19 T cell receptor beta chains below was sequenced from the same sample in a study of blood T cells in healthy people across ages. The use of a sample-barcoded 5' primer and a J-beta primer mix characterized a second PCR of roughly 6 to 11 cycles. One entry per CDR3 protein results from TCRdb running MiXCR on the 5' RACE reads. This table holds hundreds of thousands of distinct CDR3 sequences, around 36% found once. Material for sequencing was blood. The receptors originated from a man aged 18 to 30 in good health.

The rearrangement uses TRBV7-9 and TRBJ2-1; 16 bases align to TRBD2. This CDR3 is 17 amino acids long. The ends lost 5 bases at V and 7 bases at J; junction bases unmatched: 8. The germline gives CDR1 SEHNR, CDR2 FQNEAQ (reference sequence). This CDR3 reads CASSPTGTSGGANEQFF. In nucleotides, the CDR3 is TGTGCCAGCAGCCCAACCGGGACTAGCGGGGGGGCGAATGAGCAGTTCTTC. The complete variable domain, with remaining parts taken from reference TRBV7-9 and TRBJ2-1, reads DTGVSQNPRHKITKRGQNVTFRCDPISEHNRLYWYRQTLGQGPEFLTYFQNEAQLEKSRLLSDRFSAERPKGSFSTLEIQRTEQGDSAMYLCASSPTGTSGGANEQFFGPGTRLTVL.

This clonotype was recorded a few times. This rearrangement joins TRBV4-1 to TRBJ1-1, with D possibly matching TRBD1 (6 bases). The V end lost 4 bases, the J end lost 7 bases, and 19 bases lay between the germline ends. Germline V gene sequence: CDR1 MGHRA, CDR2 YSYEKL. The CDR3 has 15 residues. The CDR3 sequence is CASSPTQQGTGEAFF. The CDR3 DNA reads TGCGCCAGCAGCCCCACCCAACAGGGAACTGGTGAAGCTTTCTTT.

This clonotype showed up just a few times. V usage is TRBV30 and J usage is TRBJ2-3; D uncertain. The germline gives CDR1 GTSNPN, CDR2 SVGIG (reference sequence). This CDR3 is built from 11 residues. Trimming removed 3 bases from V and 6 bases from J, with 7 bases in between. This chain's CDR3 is CAWSPRDTQYF. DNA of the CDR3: TGTGCCTGGAGCCCCCGTGATACGCAGTATTTT. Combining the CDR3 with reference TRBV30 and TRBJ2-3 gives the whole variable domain SQTIHQWPATLVQPVGSPLSLECTVEGTSNPNLYWYRQAAGRGLQLLFYSVGIGQISSEVPQNLSASRPQDRQFILSSKKLLLSDSGFYLCAWSPRDTQYFGPGTRLTVL.

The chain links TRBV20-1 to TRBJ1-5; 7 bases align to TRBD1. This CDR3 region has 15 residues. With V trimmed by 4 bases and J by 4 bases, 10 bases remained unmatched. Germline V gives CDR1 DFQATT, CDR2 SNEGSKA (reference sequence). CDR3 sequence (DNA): TGCAGTGCTAAAACCTCCGGACAGGCTAATCAGCCCCAGCATTTT. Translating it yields CSAKTSGQANQPQHF.

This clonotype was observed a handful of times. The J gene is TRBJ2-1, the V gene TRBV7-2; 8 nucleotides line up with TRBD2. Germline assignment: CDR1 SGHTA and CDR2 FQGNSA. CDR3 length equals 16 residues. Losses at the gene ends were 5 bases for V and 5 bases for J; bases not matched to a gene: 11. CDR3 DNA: TGTGCCAGCAGCCTAGGGGCTAGCGGGCCTGACAATGAGCAGTTCTTC. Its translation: CASSLGASGPDNEQFF.

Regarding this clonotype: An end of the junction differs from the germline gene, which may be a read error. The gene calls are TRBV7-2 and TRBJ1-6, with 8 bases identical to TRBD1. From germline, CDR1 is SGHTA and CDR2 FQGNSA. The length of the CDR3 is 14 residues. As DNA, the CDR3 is TGTGCCAGCAGCCAGACAGGGGATAATTCACCCCCCCACTTT. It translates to CASSQTGDNSPPHF.

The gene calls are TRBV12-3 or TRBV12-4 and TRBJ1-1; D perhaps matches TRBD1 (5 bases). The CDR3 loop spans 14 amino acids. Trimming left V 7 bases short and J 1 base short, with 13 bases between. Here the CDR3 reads CASTRGEANTEAFF. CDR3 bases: TGTGCCAGCACCCGAGGGGAGGCGAACACTGAAGCTTTCTTT.

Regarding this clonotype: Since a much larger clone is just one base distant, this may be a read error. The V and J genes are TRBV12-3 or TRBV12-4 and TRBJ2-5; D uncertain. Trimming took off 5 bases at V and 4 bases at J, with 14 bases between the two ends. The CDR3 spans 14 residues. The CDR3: CASSPRTFGETQYF. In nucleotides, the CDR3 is TGTGCCAGCAGTCCGAGGACCTTTGGAGAGACCCAGTACTTC.

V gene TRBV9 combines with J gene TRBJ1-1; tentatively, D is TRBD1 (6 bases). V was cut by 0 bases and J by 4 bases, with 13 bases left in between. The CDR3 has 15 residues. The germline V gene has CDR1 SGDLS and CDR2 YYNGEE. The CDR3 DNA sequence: TGTGCCAGCAGCGTAGGAGGAGGACAGTCCACTGAAGCTTTCTTT. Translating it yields CASSVGGGQSTEAFF. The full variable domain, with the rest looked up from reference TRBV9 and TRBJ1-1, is DSGVTQTPKHLITATGQRVTLRCSPRSGDLSVYWYQQSLDQGLQFLIQYYNGEERAKGNILERFSAQQFPDLHSELNLSSLELGDSALYFCASSVGGGQSTEAFFGQGTRLTVV.

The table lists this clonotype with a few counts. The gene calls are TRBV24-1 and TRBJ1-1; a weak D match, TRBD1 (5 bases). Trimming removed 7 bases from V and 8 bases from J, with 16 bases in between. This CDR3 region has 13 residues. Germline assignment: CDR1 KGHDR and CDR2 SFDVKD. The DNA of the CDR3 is TGTGCCACCAGGGGTGAGACGGGACGCGAAGCTTTCTTT. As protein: CATRGETGREAFF.

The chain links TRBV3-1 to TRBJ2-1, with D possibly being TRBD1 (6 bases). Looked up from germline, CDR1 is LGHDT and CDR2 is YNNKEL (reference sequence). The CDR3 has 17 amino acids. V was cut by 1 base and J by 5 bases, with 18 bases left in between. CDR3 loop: CASSQASQTGRDNEQFF. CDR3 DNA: TGTGCCAGCAGCCAAGCGTCCCAGACAGGAAGGGACAATGAGCAGTTCTTC.

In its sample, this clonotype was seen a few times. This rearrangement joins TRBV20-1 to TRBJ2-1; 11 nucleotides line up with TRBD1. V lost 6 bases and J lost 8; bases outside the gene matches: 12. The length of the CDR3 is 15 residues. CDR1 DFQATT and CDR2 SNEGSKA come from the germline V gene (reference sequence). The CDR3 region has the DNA TGCAGTGCCCATACGCGGGACAGGGGGTTGGATGAGCAGTTCTTC. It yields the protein CSAHTRDRGLDEQFF.

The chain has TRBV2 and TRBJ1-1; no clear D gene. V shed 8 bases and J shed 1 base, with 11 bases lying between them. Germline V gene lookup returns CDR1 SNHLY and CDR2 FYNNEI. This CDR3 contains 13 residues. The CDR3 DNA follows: TGTGCCAGCCAAATCAGGAGGAACACTGAAGCTTTCTTT. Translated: CASQIRRNTEAFF.

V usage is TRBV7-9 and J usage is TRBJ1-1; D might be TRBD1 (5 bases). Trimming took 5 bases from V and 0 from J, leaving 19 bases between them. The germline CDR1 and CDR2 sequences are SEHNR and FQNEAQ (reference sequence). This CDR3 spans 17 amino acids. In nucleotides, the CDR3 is TGTGCCAGCAGCCCTCGAGGTTCACAGGCTATGAACACTGAAGCTTTCTTT. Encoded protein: CASSPRGSQAMNTEAFF. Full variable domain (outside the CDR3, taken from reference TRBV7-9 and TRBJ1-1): DTGVSQNPRHKITKRGQNVTFRCDPISEHNRLYWYRQTLGQGPEFLTYFQNEAQLEKSRLLSDRFSAERPKGSFSTLEIQRTEQGDSAMYLCASSPRGSQAMNTEAFFGQGTRLTVV.

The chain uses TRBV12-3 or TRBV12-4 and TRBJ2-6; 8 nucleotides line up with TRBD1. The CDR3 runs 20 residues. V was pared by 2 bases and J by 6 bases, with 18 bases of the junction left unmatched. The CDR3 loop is CASSLSVFGQGALEANVLTF. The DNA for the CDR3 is TGTGCCAGCAGTTTATCTGTTTTTGGACAGGGTGCTTTGGAGGCCAACGTCCTGACTTTC.

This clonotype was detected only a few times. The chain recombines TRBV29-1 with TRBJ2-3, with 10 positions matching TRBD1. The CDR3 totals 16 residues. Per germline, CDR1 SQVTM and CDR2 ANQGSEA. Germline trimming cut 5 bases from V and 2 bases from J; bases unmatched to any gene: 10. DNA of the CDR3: TGCAGCGTTCTCTTGGGGACAGGGGTCTCCACAGATACGCAGTATTTT. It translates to CSVLLGTGVSTDTQYF.

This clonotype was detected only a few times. The CDR3 nucleotides read TGCGCCAGCAGCCAAGATACCCGGGGAGGCTCCTACAATGAGCAGTACTTC. Residues: CASSQDTRGGSYNEQYF. This sequence joins TRBV4-3 and TRBJ2-1; TRBD2 is a possible D gene (6 bases). Gene TRBJ2-7 matches the end of the DNA better, so the J call may be wrong. The CDR3 sequence is 17 residues long. The germline CDR1 and CDR2 sequences are LGHNA and YSLEER.

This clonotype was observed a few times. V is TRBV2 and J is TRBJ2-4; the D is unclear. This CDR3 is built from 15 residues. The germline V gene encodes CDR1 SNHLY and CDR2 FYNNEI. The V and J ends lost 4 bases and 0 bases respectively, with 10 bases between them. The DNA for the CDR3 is TGTGCCAGCAGTGTAGACAAGCTAGCCAAAAACATTCAGTACTTC. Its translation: CASSVDKLAKNIQYF.

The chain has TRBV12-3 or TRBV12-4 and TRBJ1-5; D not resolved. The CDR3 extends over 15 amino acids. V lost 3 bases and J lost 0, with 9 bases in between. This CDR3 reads CASSFRQNSNQPQHF. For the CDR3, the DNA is TGTGCCAGCAGTTTCAGGCAAAATAGCAATCAGCCCCAGCATTTT.